Listed here is a single T cell receptor beta chain. Samples came from healthy bone marrow donors. The study ran its PCR with 60 Vbeta and 13 Jbeta primers. Data came from immunoSEQ multiplex PCR; TCRdb stores just in-frame clones and leaves some out. This table has 85,000 to 90,000 clones, less than 75% appearing once. This sample stems from a study of cytomegalovirus exposure and HLA in healthy donors. About the research overall: An early release of data contained about 85 million unique TCRs, which came from HLA-typed donors.

CDR3 size: 14 residues. V lost 1 base and J lost 7, with 12 bases in between. Germline CDR1 reads SGHTS; CDR2 reads YDEGEE. The sample consisted of PBMCs. The TCR comes from a man aged 30-40 years in good health and CMV-seronegative. This chain joins TRBV5-8 and TRBJ1-5; no definite D call. This CDR3 reads CASSLKSRRQPQHF. The CDR3 DNA reads TGTGCCAGCAGCTTGAAGAGTAGGAGACAGCCCCAGCATTTT.